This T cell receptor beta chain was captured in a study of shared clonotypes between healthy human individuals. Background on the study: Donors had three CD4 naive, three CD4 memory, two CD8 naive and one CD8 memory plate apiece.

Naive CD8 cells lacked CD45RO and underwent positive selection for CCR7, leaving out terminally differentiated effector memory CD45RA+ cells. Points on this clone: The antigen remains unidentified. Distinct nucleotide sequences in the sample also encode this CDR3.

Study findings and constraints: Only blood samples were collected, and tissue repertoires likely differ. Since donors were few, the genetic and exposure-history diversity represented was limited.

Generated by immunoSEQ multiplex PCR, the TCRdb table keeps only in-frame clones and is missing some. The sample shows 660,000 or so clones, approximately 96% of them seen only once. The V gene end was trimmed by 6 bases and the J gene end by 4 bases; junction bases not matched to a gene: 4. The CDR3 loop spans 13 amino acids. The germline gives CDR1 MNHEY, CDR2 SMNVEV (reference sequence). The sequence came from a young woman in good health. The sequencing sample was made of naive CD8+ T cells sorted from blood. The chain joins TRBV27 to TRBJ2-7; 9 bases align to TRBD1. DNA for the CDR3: TGTGCCAGCAGACAAGGGACAGGGTACGAGCAGTACTTC. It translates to CASRQGTGYEQYF.